These 9 T cell receptor beta chains were sequenced from one sample in a study of monozygotic twins with inflammatory bowel disease. Following a re-call of the 5' RACE reads, TCRdb has one entry per CDR3 protein and lacks DNA. Recorded for this sample: 400,000 or so distinct CDR3 sequences. The material sequenced was blood. Source of these receptors: a human donor with ulcerative colitis or Crohn's disease, or a healthy co-twin of an affected twin (not recorded which).

The chain is built from TRBV7-2 and TRBJ1-5; as DNA is missing, the TRBD1 call by TCRdb cannot be tested. The CDR3 runs to 15 residues. In germline, CDR1 is SGHTA, CDR2 FQGNSA. The CDR3 protein is CASSFLTGVSSPQHF.

The V and J genes are TRBV3-1 and TRBJ2-1; without DNA, the TCRdb call of TRBD2 cannot be checked. This CDR3 region has 16 residues. Germline values: CDR1 LGHDT, CDR2 YNNKEL (reference sequence). The CDR3: CASSTRLASTYNEQFF.

The V call is TRBV20-1, the J call TRBJ2-5. In germline, CDR1 is DFQATT, CDR2 SNEGSKA (reference sequence). The CDR3 is made up of 11 amino acids. CDR3 loop: CSASFSETQYF.

The chain recombines TRBV5-5 with TRBJ2-2. The CDR3 is 16 residues long. Per germline, CDR1 SGHKS and CDR2 YYEKEE (reference sequence). CDR3 sequence reads: CASSLADSIEIGELFF. The variable domain in full, completed from reference TRBV5-5 and TRBJ2-2, reads DAGVTQSPTHLIKTRGQQVTLRCSPISGHKSVSWYQQVLGQGPQFIFQYYEKEERGRGNFPDRFSARQFPNYSSELNVNALLLGDSALYLCASSLADSIEIGELFFGEGSRLTVL.

The rearrangement uses TRBV20-1 and TRBJ2-7; TCRdb designates TRBD2, a call that cannot be tested without DNA. In germline, CDR1 is DFQATT, CDR2 SNEGSKA (reference sequence). The CDR3 sequence is 13 residues long. CDR3: CSASPSASYEQYF.

The chain carries TRBV10-3 and TRBJ1-2. From germline, CDR1 is ENHRY and CDR2 SYGVKD. CDR3 length: 16 residues. The CDR3 region is CAISEKMVGPLPGYTF.

The chain joins TRBV5-5 to TRBJ1-1. There are 13 residues in the CDR3. Per the germline V gene, CDR1 is SGHKS and CDR2 is YYEKEE (reference sequence). This chain's CDR3 is CASSWGENTEAFF.

The chain is built from TRBV29-1 and TRBJ2-3; the D call of TRBD1 rests on TCRdb alone, since no DNA is present to check it. Germline assignment: CDR1 SQVTM and CDR2 ANQGSEA. The CDR3 totals 12 residues. CDR3 region: CAGGRTTDTQYF.

This chain links TRBV29-1 with TRBJ2-5; the TRBD1 assignment by TCRdb is unverifiable without DNA. Per the germline V gene, CDR1 is SQVTM and CDR2 is ANQGSEA. The CDR3 contains 12 residues. CDR3 amino acids: CSVETGGETQYF.